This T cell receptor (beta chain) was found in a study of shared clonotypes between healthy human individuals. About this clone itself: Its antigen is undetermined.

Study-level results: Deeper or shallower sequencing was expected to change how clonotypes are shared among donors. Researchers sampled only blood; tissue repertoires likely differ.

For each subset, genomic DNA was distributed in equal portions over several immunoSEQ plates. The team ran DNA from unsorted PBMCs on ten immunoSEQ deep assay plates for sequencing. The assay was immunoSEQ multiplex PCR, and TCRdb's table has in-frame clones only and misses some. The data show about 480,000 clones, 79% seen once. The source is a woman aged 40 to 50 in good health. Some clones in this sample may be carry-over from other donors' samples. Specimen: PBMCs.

This CDR3 reads CASTLGSINDNEQFF. The CDR3 DNA is TGTGCCAGCACCCTGGGTAGCATTAACGACAATGAGCAGTTCTTC. The V gene is TRBV9, the J gene TRBJ2-1, with D unclear. Per the germline V gene, CDR1 is SGDLS and CDR2 is YYNGEE. V lost 6 bases to trimming and J lost 5 bases, with 18 bases between them. The CDR3 sequence is 15 residues long.